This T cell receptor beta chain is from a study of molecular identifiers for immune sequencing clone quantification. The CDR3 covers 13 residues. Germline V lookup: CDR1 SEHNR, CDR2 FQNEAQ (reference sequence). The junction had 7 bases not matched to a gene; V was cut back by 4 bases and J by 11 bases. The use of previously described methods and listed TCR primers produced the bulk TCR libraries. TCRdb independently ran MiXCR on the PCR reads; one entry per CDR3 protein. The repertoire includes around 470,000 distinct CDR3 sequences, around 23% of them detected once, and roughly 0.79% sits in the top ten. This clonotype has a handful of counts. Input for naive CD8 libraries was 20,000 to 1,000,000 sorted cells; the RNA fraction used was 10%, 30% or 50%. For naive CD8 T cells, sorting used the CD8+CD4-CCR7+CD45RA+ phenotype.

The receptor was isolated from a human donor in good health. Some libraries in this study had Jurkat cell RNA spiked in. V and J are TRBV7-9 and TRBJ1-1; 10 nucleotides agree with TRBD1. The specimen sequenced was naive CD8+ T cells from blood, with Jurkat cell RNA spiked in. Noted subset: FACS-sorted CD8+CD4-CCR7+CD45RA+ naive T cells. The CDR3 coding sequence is TGTGCCAGCAGCTGGGGACAGGGGATCGATGCTTTCTTT. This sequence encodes CASSWGQGIDAFF.